A selection of T cell receptor beta chains follows, all from one sample in a study of vaccination effects on CD4 cells after COVID-19. The data were produced by immunoSEQ multiplex PCR, yet TCRdb's version contains in-frame clones alone and is incomplete. The table has tens of thousands of clones, roughly four fifths seen once. No antigen is known for these receptors. Sequences were derived from CD4+ T cells from PBMCs cultured with SARS-CoV-2 spike peptides, sampled before COVID-19 vaccination. The receptors were gathered from a human donor who received a COVID-19 vaccine. The CDR3 runs from the conserved cysteine through the conserved F or W. Fields, in order: clone size, V gene, D gene, J gene, CDR3 protein, CDR3 DNA. D genes are given only for firm matches. Not every row has a clone size; where given, it reads once, few, many or a size class.

abundance: NA
v_gene: TRBV4-1
d_gene: NA
j_gene: TRBJ2-5
CDR3aa: CASKDRGNQETQYF
CDR3nt: TGCGCCAGCAAGGACAGAGGAAACCAAGAGACCCAGTACTTC

abundance: NA
v_gene: TRBV4-1
d_gene: NA
j_gene: TRBJ2-7
CDR3aa: CASSPSAGPSSYEQYF
CDR3nt: TGCGCCAGCAGCCCATCGGCGGGGCCCAGCTCCTACGAGCAGTACTTC

abundance: few
v_gene: TRBV3-1/TRBV3-2
d_gene: NA
j_gene: TRBJ2-1
CDR3aa: CASSRETRGYTEQFF
CDR3nt: TGTGCCAGCAGCCGAGAAACCCGGGGGTACACTGAGCAGTTCTTC

abundance: NA
v_gene: TRBV10-1
d_gene: NA
j_gene: TRBJ1-1
CDR3aa: CASSPGTPRATEAFF
CDR3nt: TGCGCCAGCAGTCCGGGGACACCCCGGGCCACTGAAGCTTTCTTT

abundance: once
v_gene: TRBV5-4
d_gene: NA
j_gene: TRBJ2-3
CDR3aa: CASSLEGGGTDTQYF
CDR3nt: TGTGCCAGCAGCTTGGAGGGGGGGGGCACAGATACGCAGTATTTT

abundance: few
v_gene: TRBV5-1
d_gene: TRBD2
j_gene: TRBJ2-7
CDR3aa: CASSPGLAGEEQYF
CDR3nt: TGCGCCAGCAGCCCGGGACTAGCGGGAGAGGAACAGTACTTC

abundance: NA
v_gene: TRBV4-2
d_gene: NA
j_gene: TRBJ1-2
CDR3aa: CASSLGVGDYGYTF
CDR3nt: TGTGCCAGCAGCCTCGGGGTTGGTGACTATGGCTACACCTTC

abundance: NA
v_gene: TRBV10-3
d_gene: NA
j_gene: TRBJ1-2
CDR3aa: CAISDGNYGYTF
CDR3nt: TGTGCCATCAGTGACGGCAACTATGGCTACACCTTC

abundance: once
v_gene: TRBV7-9
d_gene: NA
j_gene: TRBJ2-5
CDR3aa: CASSLQGIQETQYF
CDR3nt: TGTGCCAGCAGCTTGCAAGGGATCCAAGAGACCCAGTACTTC

abundance: NA
v_gene: TRBV5-4
d_gene: NA
j_gene: TRBJ1-1
CDR3aa: CASSLGLYTEAFF
CDR3nt: TGTGCCAGCAGCTTAGGGTTATACACTGAAGCTTTCTTT

abundance: NA
v_gene: TRBV5-5
d_gene: TRBD1
j_gene: TRBJ1-2
CDR3aa: CASSPTDRVYGYTF
CDR3nt: TGTGCCAGCAGCCCGACGGACAGGGTCTATGGCTACACCTTC

abundance: once
v_gene: TRBV18
d_gene: TRBD2
j_gene: TRBJ2-4
CDR3aa: CASSPPAGGPAKNIQYF
CDR3nt: TGTGCCAGCTCACCACCGGCGGGGGGGCCGGCCAAAAACATTCAGTACTTC

abundance: few
v_gene: TRBV2
d_gene: NA
j_gene: TRBJ2-1
CDR3aa: CASSDIASYNEQFF
CDR3nt: TGTGCCAGCAGTGATATAGCATCCTACAATGAGCAGTTCTTC

abundance: NA
v_gene: TRBV10-3
d_gene: TRBD2
j_gene: TRBJ2-7
CDR3aa: CAISERTGGRDEQYF
CDR3nt: TGTGCCATCAGTGAGAGGACGGGGGGGCGGGACGAGCAGTACTTC

abundance: NA
v_gene: TRBV5-4
d_gene: TRBD2
j_gene: TRBJ2-2
CDR3aa: CASSRGLAGAGELFF
CDR3nt: TGTGCCAGCAGCCGAGGACTAGCGGGAGCCGGGGAGCTGTTTTTT

abundance: NA
v_gene: TRBV7-9
d_gene: NA
j_gene: TRBJ2-1
CDR3aa: CASSRQVQFF
CDR3nt: TGTGCCAGCAGCCGACAGGTTCAGTTCTTC

abundance: NA
v_gene: TRBV5-5
d_gene: NA
j_gene: TRBJ1-5
CDR3aa: CASSLGSDQPQHF
CDR3nt: TGTGCCAGCAGCTTGGGCAGCGATCAGCCCCAGCATTTT

abundance: once
v_gene: TRBV23-1
d_gene: TRBD1
j_gene: TRBJ1-4
CDR3aa: CASSHPDRVGEKLFF
CDR3nt: TGCGCCAGCAGTCATCCCGACAGGGTGGGTGAAAAACTGTTTTTT

abundance: NA
v_gene: TRBV18
d_gene: TRBD1
j_gene: TRBJ2-3
CDR3aa: CASSPRDRGTDTQYF
CDR3nt: TGTGCCAGCTCACCTCGGGACAGGGGGACCGATACGCAGTATTTT

abundance: NA
v_gene: TRBV10-3
d_gene: TRBD1
j_gene: TRBJ1-1
CDR3aa: CAISEPGGGGVGTEAFF
CDR3nt: TGTGCCATCAGTGAGCCTGGTGGAGGGGGCGTAGGCACTGAAGCTTTCTTT

abundance: NA
v_gene: TRBV6-5
d_gene: NA
j_gene: TRBJ1-1
CDR3aa: CASSSRIGGTEAFF
CDR3nt: TGTGCCAGCAGTTCCAGGATCGGGGGCACTGAAGCTTTCTTT

abundance: NA
v_gene: TRBV27
d_gene: TRBD2
j_gene: TRBJ2-2
CDR3aa: CASSLRTSGRGELFF
CDR3nt: TGTGCCAGCAGTCTCCGGACTAGCGGGAGGGGGGAGCTGTTTTTT

abundance: NA
v_gene: TRBV6-1
d_gene: NA
j_gene: TRBJ1-1
CDR3aa: CASSEFSYTEAFF
CDR3nt: TGTGCCAGCAGTGAATTCAGTTATACTGAAGCTTTCTTT

abundance: NA
v_gene: TRBV6-5
d_gene: NA
j_gene: TRBJ1-5
CDR3aa: CASSHEGVSNQPQHF
CDR3nt: TGTGCCAGCAGTCACGAGGGGGTAAGCAATCAGCCCCAGCATTTT

abundance: NA
v_gene: TRBV6-1
d_gene: TRBD2
j_gene: TRBJ2-4
CDR3aa: CASSEVIFAGDIQYF
CDR3nt: TGTGCCAGCAGTGAAGTTATATTTGCGGGGGACATTCAGTACTTC

abundance: NA
v_gene: TRBV10-3
d_gene: NA
j_gene: TRBJ1-2
CDR3aa: CAISGPGENYGYTF
CDR3nt: TGTGCCATCAGTGGACCAGGGGAAAACTATGGCTACACCTTC

abundance: NA
v_gene: TRBV6-5
d_gene: NA
j_gene: TRBJ1-2
CDR3aa: CASRIDRNYGYTF
CDR3nt: TGTGCCAGCAGGATCGACAGAAACTATGGCTACACCTTC

abundance: NA
v_gene: TRBV2
d_gene: TRBD2
j_gene: TRBJ2-7
CDR3aa: CASSETLTSGLTYEQYF
CDR3nt: TGTGCCAGCAGTGAAACCCTGACTAGCGGGTTGACCTACGAGCAGTACTTC

abundance: NA
v_gene: TRBV5-8
d_gene: TRBD1
j_gene: TRBJ1-5
CDR3aa: CASSRRTGVNQPQHF
CDR3nt: TGTGCCAGCAGCCGTAGAACAGGGGTCAATCAGCCCCAGCATTTT

abundance: NA
v_gene: TRBV5-6
d_gene: NA
j_gene: TRBJ2-7
CDR3aa: CASSTNYEQYF
CDR3nt: TGTGCCAGCAGCACCAACTACGAGCAGTACTTC

abundance: NA
v_gene: TRBV11-2
d_gene: TRBD2
j_gene: TRBJ2-1
CDR3aa: CASRSTSDSSYNEQFF
CDR3nt: TGTGCCAGCAGATCAACTAGCGACAGCTCCTACAATGAGCAGTTCTTC

abundance: NA
v_gene: TRBV6-2/TRBV6-3
d_gene: TRBD1
j_gene: TRBJ2-7
CDR3aa: CASSNGDRTYEQYF
CDR3nt: TGTGCCAGCAGTAACGGGGACAGAACCTACGAGCAGTACTTC

abundance: NA
v_gene: TRBV5-5
d_gene: NA
j_gene: TRBJ2-3
CDR3aa: CASSLARGDTQYF
CDR3nt: TGTGCCAGCAGCTTGGCTCGGGGGGATACGCAGTATTTT

abundance: NA
v_gene: TRBV24-1
d_gene: TRBD2
j_gene: TRBJ2-5
CDR3aa: CATSDPGTSGKETQYF
CDR3nt: TGTGCCACCAGTGACCCGGGGACTAGCGGAAAAGAGACCCAGTACTTC

abundance: NA
v_gene: TRBV30
d_gene: TRBD1
j_gene: TRBJ1-2
CDR3aa: CAWSRGQGYTF
CDR3nt: TGTGCCTGGAGTAGGGGGCAGGGCTACACCTTC

abundance: NA
v_gene: TRBV5-6
d_gene: TRBD1
j_gene: TRBJ2-5
CDR3aa: CASSLQGAGLETQYF
CDR3nt: TGTGCCAGCAGCTTACAGGGGGCTGGTTTGGAGACCCAGTACTTC

abundance: NA
v_gene: TRBV10-2
d_gene: NA
j_gene: TRBJ2-1
CDR3aa: CASSWGSGGYNEQFF
CDR3nt: TGCGCCAGCAGTTGGGGTTCTGGGGGCTACAATGAGCAGTTCTTC

abundance: NA
v_gene: TRBV18
d_gene: NA
j_gene: TRBJ2-7
CDR3aa: CASSPSGTYEQYF
CDR3nt: TGTGCCAGCTCACCTTCTGGGACTTACGAGCAGTACTTC

abundance: NA
v_gene: TRBV3-1/TRBV3-2
d_gene: NA
j_gene: TRBJ2-5
CDR3aa: CASSFIGETQYF
CDR3nt: TGTGCCAGCAGCTTCATAGGCGAGACCCAGTACTTC

abundance: NA
v_gene: TRBV3-1/TRBV3-2
d_gene: NA
j_gene: TRBJ2-1
CDR3aa: CASSQVPRQGGEQFF
CDR3nt: TGTGCCAGCAGCCAAGTCCCCCGGCAGGGAGGTGAGCAGTTCTTC

abundance: NA
v_gene: TRBV5-1
d_gene: NA
j_gene: TRBJ2-2
CDR3aa: CASSLEAGVSTGELFF
CDR3nt: TGCGCCAGCAGCTTGGAGGCAGGGGTCAGCACCGGGGAGCTGTTTTTT

abundance: few
v_gene: TRBV10-1
d_gene: TRBD2
j_gene: TRBJ2-7
CDR3aa: CASSQLAAYEQYF
CDR3nt: TGCGCCAGCAGCCAACTAGCGGCCTACGAGCAGTACTTC

abundance: NA
v_gene: TRBV28
d_gene: NA
j_gene: TRBJ2-7
CDR3aa: CASSGGQQYF
CDR3nt: TGTGCCAGTTCAGGGGGGCAGCAGTACTTC

abundance: NA
v_gene: TRBV5-4
d_gene: NA
j_gene: TRBJ1-1
CDR3aa: CASSAGHGMNTEAFF
CDR3nt: TGTGCCAGCAGCGCGGGACACGGGATGAACACTGAAGCTTTCTTT

abundance: few
v_gene: TRBV15
d_gene: TRBD1
j_gene: TRBJ1-2
CDR3aa: CATSRDRDRGSYTF
CDR3nt: TGTGCCACCAGCAGAGATAGGGACAGGGGTAGCTACACCTTC

abundance: NA
v_gene: TRBV7-9
d_gene: TRBD2
j_gene: TRBJ2-1
CDR3aa: CASSLNSLAARYNEQFF
CDR3nt: TGTGCCAGCAGCTTAAATTCACTAGCGGCTCGATACAATGAGCAGTTCTTC

abundance: NA
v_gene: TRBV3-1/TRBV3-2
d_gene: TRBD1
j_gene: TRBJ1-2
CDR3aa: CASTHNRGDGYTF
CDR3nt: TGTGCCAGCACGCATAACAGGGGGGATGGCTACACCTTC

abundance: NA
v_gene: TRBV5-1
d_gene: TRBD1
j_gene: TRBJ2-2
CDR3aa: CASSLSGQAQGELFF
CDR3nt: TGCGCCAGCAGCTTGTCTGGACAGGCCCAGGGGGAGCTGTTTTTT

abundance: NA
v_gene: TRBV10-1
d_gene: TRBD1
j_gene: TRBJ2-7
CDR3aa: CASSGWTGGEQYF
CDR3nt: TGCGCCAGCAGTGGATGGACAGGGGGCGAGCAGTACTTC

abundance: NA
v_gene: TRBV6-5
d_gene: NA
j_gene: TRBJ1-1
CDR3aa: CASSRSFNREAFF
CDR3nt: TGTGCCAGCAGCCGATCATTCAACCGCGAAGCTTTCTTT

abundance: NA
v_gene: TRBV9
d_gene: NA
j_gene: TRBJ2-3
CDR3aa: CASSVDAGAADTQYF
CDR3nt: TGTGCCAGCAGCGTAGATGCCGGGGCGGCAGATACGCAGTATTTT

abundance: NA
v_gene: TRBV20-1
d_gene: NA
j_gene: TRBJ1-2
CDR3aa: CSARVSYGYTF
CDR3nt: TGCAGTGCTAGGGTCTCCTATGGCTACACCTTC

abundance: NA
v_gene: TRBV6-6
d_gene: NA
j_gene: TRBJ1-1
CDR3aa: CASSSPPGKDTEAFF
CDR3nt: TGTGCCAGCAGTTCCCCGCCCGGTAAGGACACTGAAGCTTTCTTT

abundance: NA
v_gene: TRBV18
d_gene: TRBD1
j_gene: TRBJ1-2
CDR3aa: CASSPYLPGQDDGYTF
CDR3nt: TGTGCCAGCTCACCTTATCTTCCGGGACAGGATGACGGCTACACCTTC